This T cell receptor beta chain was identified in a study of blood T cells in healthy people across ages. The CDR3 extends over 15 amino acids. Germline assignment: CDR1 SGDLS and CDR2 YYNGEE. V dropped 4 bases and J dropped 10 bases, with 24 bases sitting between them. A J-beta primer mix and a sample-barcoded 5' primer were used in a second PCR of roughly 6 to 11 cycles. TCRdb analysed the 5' RACE reads with MiXCR anew, one entry per CDR3 protein. The table includes roughly 700,000 distinct CDR3 sequences, more than 40% detected once. The chain couples TRBV9 to TRBJ2-7; tentative D call: TRBD2 (5 bases). Sequenced sample: blood. The source is an older woman in good health. Here the CDR3 reads CASSPRPRDQEAQYF. The DNA of the CDR3 is TGTGCCAGCAGCCCACGGCCTCGGGATCAAGAGGCCCAGTACTTC.